The T cell receptor beta chain described here comes from a study of shared clonotypes between healthy human individuals. Study-level points and caveats: Blood was the sole source, and tissue repertoires probably differ.

Ten immunoSEQ deep assay plates were used by the authors to sequence unsorted PBMC DNA. TCRdb's copy holds only in-frame clones and misses some; the assay was immunoSEQ multiplex PCR. The data show more than 400,000 clones, about 78% seen once. A remark on this clone: As yet, its antigen is unknown.

The CDR3 runs to 13 residues. Per the germline V gene, CDR1 is LGHNA and CDR2 is YNFKEQ. V lost 0 bases, J lost 7 bases, and 10 bases lay in between. Every contributor of samples was a Caucasian grown-up residing in Nashville, Tennessee. The sequence derives from a woman in her thirties or forties in good health. Some clones in this sample may be carry-over from other donors' samples. Sequencing was done on a sample of PBMCs. The chain links TRBV4-2 to TRBJ2-7; D uncertain. The CDR3 DNA follows: TGTGCCAGCAGCCAAGAAGCTGCTGGGGAGCAGTACTTC. Translating it yields CASSQEAAGEQYF.